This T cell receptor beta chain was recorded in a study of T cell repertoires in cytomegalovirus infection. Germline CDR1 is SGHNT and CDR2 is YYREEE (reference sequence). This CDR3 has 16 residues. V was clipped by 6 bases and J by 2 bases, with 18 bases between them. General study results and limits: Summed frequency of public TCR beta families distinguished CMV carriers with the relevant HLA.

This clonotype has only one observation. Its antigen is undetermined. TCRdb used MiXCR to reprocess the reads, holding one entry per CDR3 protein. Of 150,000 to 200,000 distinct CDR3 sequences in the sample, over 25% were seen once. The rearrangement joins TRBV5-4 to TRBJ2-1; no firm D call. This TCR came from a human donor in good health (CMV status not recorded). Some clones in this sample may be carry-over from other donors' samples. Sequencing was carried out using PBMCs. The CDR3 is CASTYDGYNPYNEQFF. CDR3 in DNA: TGTGCCAGCACCTACGATGGATATAACCCCTACAATGAGCAGTTCTTC.